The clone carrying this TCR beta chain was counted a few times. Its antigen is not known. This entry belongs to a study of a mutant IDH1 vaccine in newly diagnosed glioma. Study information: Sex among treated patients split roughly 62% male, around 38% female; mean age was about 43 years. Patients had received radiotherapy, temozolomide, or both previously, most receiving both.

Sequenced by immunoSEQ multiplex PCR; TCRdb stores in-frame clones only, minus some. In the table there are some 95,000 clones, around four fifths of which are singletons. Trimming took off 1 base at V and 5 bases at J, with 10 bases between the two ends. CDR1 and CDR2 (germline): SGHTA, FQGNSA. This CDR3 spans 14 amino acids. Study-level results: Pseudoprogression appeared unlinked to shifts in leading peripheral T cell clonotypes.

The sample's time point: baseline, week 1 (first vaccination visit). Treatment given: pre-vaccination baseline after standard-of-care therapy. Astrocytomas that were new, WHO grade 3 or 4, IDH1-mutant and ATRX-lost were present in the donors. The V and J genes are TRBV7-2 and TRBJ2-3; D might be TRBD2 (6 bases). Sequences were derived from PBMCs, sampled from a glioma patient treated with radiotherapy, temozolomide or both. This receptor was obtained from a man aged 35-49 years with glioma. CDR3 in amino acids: CASSLDGSGDTQYF. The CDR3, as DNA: TGTGCCAGCAGCTTAGATGGTAGCGGAGATACGCAGTATTTT.